Listed here are 18 T cell receptor beta chains from one sample, sequenced in a study of radiotherapy plus CTLA-4 blockade in lung cancer. Sequenced by immunoSEQ multiplex PCR; TCRdb stores in-frame clones only, minus some. The sample records roughly 57,000 clones, approximately 84% being singletons. The sequences come from peripheral blood, collected from a patient treated with radiotherapy plus ipilimumab. The receptors shown here come from a human donor with non-small cell lung cancer whose response to radiotherapy plus ipilimumab could not be evaluated.

This chain connects TRBV19 to TRBJ1-6, with 7 bases lining up with TRBD1. The junction had 12 bases not matched to a gene; V was cut back by 3 bases and J by 10 bases. Germline CDR1 reads LNHDA; CDR2 reads SQIVND (reference sequence). The CDR3 sequence is 16 residues long. CDR3 nucleotide sequence: TGTGCCAGTAGTATTTTCGGCAGTTCAGGGGGATCACCCCTCCACTTT. Amino acid sequence: CASSIFGSSGGSPLHF.

The rearrangement uses TRBV4-3 and TRBJ2-1, with 7 bases matching TRBD2. CDR1 and CDR2 (germline): LGHNA, YSLEER. CDR3 length: 14 amino acids. The junction had 5 bases not matched to a gene; V was cut back by 0 bases and J by 9 bases. The CDR3 nucleotides are TGCGCCAGCAGCCAAGATCGATGGGGGGGTGAGCAGTTCTTC. Its translation: CASSQDRWGGEQFF.

V gene TRBV28 combines with J gene TRBJ2-3, with a tentative D call TRBD2 (6 bases). The CDR3 is made up of 17 amino acids. Germline assignment: CDR1 MDHEN and CDR2 SYDVKM. Trimming cost V 4 bases and J 4 bases, with 21 bases left between them. CDR3 DNA: TGTGCCAGCAGTTCCCCCCTGGCACTAGCTCGGGCAGATACGCAGTATTTT. Translated, it gives CASSSPLALARADTQYF.

For the CDR3, the DNA is TGTGCCAGCATCCGGACTAGCGGGTCGCCCTACGAGCAGTACTTC. Its translation: CASIRTSGSPYEQYF. The chain links TRBV6-6 to TRBJ2-5; 11 nucleotides match TRBD2. Near its end, the DNA agrees better with TRBJ2-7, so the J call may be wrong. Germline V lookup: CDR1 MNHNY, CDR2 SVGAGI (reference sequence). The CDR3 length is 15 residues.

This clone was detected only a few times. The same CDR3 also results from other DNA sequences found in this sample. The genes are TRBV7-2 and TRBJ2-1, with 14 bases identical to TRBD2. Germline CDR1 SGHTA, CDR2 FQGNSA. The CDR3 spans 15 residues. The J segment lost 9 bases and the V segment lost 3 bases, leaving 4 bases of the junction unmatched. The CDR3 region is CASSLTSGRATEQFF. The CDR3 region has the DNA TGTGCCAGCAGCTTGACTAGCGGGAGGGCCACTGAGCAGTTCTTC.

The DNA for the CDR3 is TGTGCCAGCAGCTCACCCCCCGAGACAGGGGCAGATACGCAGTATTTT. Its translation: CASSSPPETGADTQYF. This chain links TRBV11-2 with TRBJ2-3; 8 bases fit TRBD1. V lost 4 bases to trimming and J lost 4 bases; unmatched junction nucleotides: 10. The CDR3 runs to 16 residues. Germline V lookup: CDR1 SGHAT, CDR2 FQNNGV.

Only one count was recorded for this clone. The DNA of the CDR3 is TGCGCCAGCAGCTTGACAGGGGAGAACACTGAAGCTTTCTTT. Encoded protein: CASSLTGENTEAFF. This chain uses TRBV5-1 with TRBJ1-1; 7 bases align to TRBD1. V shed 1 base, J shed 1 base, and the junction held 1 base outside the gene matches. CDR1 and CDR2 from the germline V gene are SGHRS and YFSETQ. The CDR3 runs to 14 residues.

In this sample, this clone turned up a few times. This rearrangement joins TRBV18 to TRBJ1-2; the D is unclear. This CDR3 is 13 amino acids long. In germline, CDR1 is KGHSH, CDR2 LQKENI. Between the trimmed V and J ends, which lost 2 bases and 7 bases, there was a span of 11 bases. CDR3 in amino acids: CASSPGGSRGYTF. CDR3 nucleotides: TGTGCCAGCTCACCAGGAGGGTCCCGTGGCTACACCTTC.

The chain is built from TRBV6-5 and TRBJ1-2, with a tentative D call TRBD1 (5 bases). The CDR3 extends over 14 amino acids. V lost 0 bases to trimming and J lost 2 bases, with 7 bases between them. Germline values: CDR1 MNHEY, CDR2 SVGAGI. CDR3 sequence reads: CASSYSDRNYGYTF. In DNA form, the CDR3 reads TGTGCCAGCAGTTACTCCGACAGAAACTATGGCTACACCTTC.

Note on this clone: Compared with germline, one end of the junction differs, possibly owing to a read error. The chain employs TRBV4-3 and TRBJ2-7; possibly TRBD1 for D (6 bases). The V gene's germline CDR1 is LGHNA and CDR2 YSLEER. The CDR3 consists of 13 residues. CDR3 loop: CASSQDRGHEQHF. DNA of the CDR3: TGCGCCAGCAGCCAAGACAGGGGTCACGAGCAGCACTTC.

The chain is built from TRBV7-2 and TRBJ1-2; D possibly corresponds to TRBD1 (5 bases). The CDR3 has 15 residues. With 4 bases removed from V and 7 bases from J, the gap between germline ends came to 19 bases. Germline V CDR1 and CDR2: SGHTA, FQGNSA. The CDR3 nucleotides read TGTGCCAGCAGCTCCCGGGACCCCGGGAGAGGTGGCTACACCTTC. Residues: CASSSRDPGRGGYTF.

The CDR3 bases are TGTGCCAGCAGCCCCTTGAGGGACAGGGGAGGGTATGGCTACACCTTC. This gives the protein CASSPLRDRGGYGYTF. V gene TRBV7-2 combines with J gene TRBJ1-2; TRBD1 agrees at 10 bases. Germline-derived CDR1 and CDR2 are SGHTA and FQGNSA. With V trimmed by 5 bases and J by 5 bases, 11 bases remained unmatched. This CDR3 region has 16 residues.

CDR3 sequence: CASSLGVTGELFF. The CDR3 nucleotides are TGTGCCAGCAGTCTAGGGGTGACCGGGGAGCTGTTTTTT. V gene TRBV2 combines with J gene TRBJ2-2, with D maybe TRBD1 (5 bases). The CDR3 length is 13 residues. CDR1 is SNHLY, CDR2 FYNNEI, per germline. With 5 bases removed from V and 5 bases from J, the gap between germline ends came to 9 bases.

The rearrangement joins TRBV7-9 to TRBJ2-5; 7 bases map to TRBD2. Germline loops: CDR1 SEHNR, CDR2 FQNEAQ (reference sequence). The CDR3 loop spans 16 amino acids. After removal of 1 base from V and 5 bases from J, the junction contained 10 bases not matched to a gene. The DNA of the CDR3 is TGTGCCAGCAGCTTAGACCGGGGGAGGGTCGGGGAGACCCAGTACTTC. This gives the protein CASSLDRGRVGETQYF.

The V and J genes are TRBV5-1 and TRBJ2-5; 14 bases are shared with TRBD2. V shed 0 bases and J 2 bases; nucleotides not matched to a gene: 0. Germline V gene sequence: CDR1 SGHRS, CDR2 YFSETQ. This CDR3 region has 16 residues. The CDR3 sequence: CASSLGLAGGQETQYF. CDR3 nucleotides: TGCGCCAGCAGCTTGGGACTAGCGGGGGGGCAAGAGACCCAGTACTTC.

The chain links TRBV6-1 to TRBJ1-1, with TRBD1 as a possible D gene (5 bases). Trimming pared 10 bases from V and 5 bases from J, leaving 14 bases between. This CDR3 spans 12 amino acids. In germline, CDR1 is MNHNS, CDR2 SASEGT. This CDR3 is CATNHQGTEAFF. CDR3 in DNA: TGTGCCACTAATCACCAGGGAACTGAAGCTTTCTTT.

V usage is TRBV4-3 and J usage is TRBJ2-5; D uncertain. The end of the DNA fits TRBJ2-7 better, so the J call may be wrong. The CDR3 has 13 amino acids. The germline gives CDR1 LGHNA, CDR2 YSLEER. CDR3 residues: CASSQDVGYEQYF. As DNA, the CDR3 is TGCGCCAGCAGCCAAGATGTGGGCTACGAGCAGTACTTC.

Only one count was recorded for this clone. J is TRBJ2-5 and V is TRBV4-1; D unclear. CDR3 length: 15 residues. Germline-derived CDR1 and CDR2 are MGHRA and YSYEKL. The V and J ends lost 2 bases and 3 bases respectively, with 13 bases between them. CDR3 sequence (DNA): TGCGCCAGCAGCCAATTTGCGGCCAGTGAAGAGACCCAGTACTTC. Residues: CASSQFAASEETQYF.